The 25 T cell receptor beta chains listed next were all sequenced from one sample in a study of T cells in Graves' hyperthyroidism and ophthalmopathy. Authors of the study amplified TCR beta CDR3 regions from RNA transcripts. The HTBI primer set served for first-round RT-PCR of the TCR CDR3. TCRdb re-called the multiplex PCR reads through MiXCR, storing one row per CDR3 protein. This table has about 570,000 distinct CDR3 sequences, 46% appearing once. Sequenced input: peripheral blood or thyroid tissue (not recorded which). The receptors come from an adult woman with Graves' disease, either hyperthyroidism or ophthalmopathy (not recorded which).

This clonotype appeared a few times. The chain carries TRBV28 and TRBJ2-7, with 7 bases fitting TRBD2. Germline CDR1 reads MDHEN; CDR2 reads SYDVKM. This CDR3 has 15 amino acids. J gave up 2 bases and V 6 bases, and 10 bases lay outside the gene matches. For the CDR3, the DNA is TGTGCCAGCAGCTTGAAAGCCGGACTAGCCTACGAGCAGTACTTC. Amino acid sequence: CASSLKAGLAYEQYF.

V and J are TRBV5-1 and TRBJ2-2, with 9 bases identical to TRBD2. Germline V gene lookup returns CDR1 SGHRS and CDR2 YFSETQ. V shed 4 bases and J 6 bases; nucleotides not matched to a gene: 10. This CDR3 is 16 amino acids long. The CDR3 coding sequence is TGCGCCAGCAGCACCAGGGAGGTAGCGGGAGCCGGGGAGCTGTTTTTT. Translating it yields CASSTREVAGAGELFF.

This clonotype has ten or more counts. The V call is TRBV7-3, the J call TRBJ2-3; possible D gene TRBD2, 6 bases. The CDR3 is made up of 14 amino acids. The V and J ends lost 2 bases and 2 bases respectively, with 8 bases between them. CDR1 and CDR2 (germline): SGHTA, FQGTGA. For the CDR3, the DNA is TGTGCCAGCAGCTTAGCGGGGCCCACAGATACGCAGTATTTT. Translating it yields CASSLAGPTDTQYF.

A remark on this clonotype: At one of its ends the junction is not consistent with the germline gene, which may arise from a read error. The chain joins TRBV29-1 to TRBJ1-2, with D possibly matching TRBD1 (6 bases). CDR1 and CDR2 from the germline V gene are SQVTM and ANQGSEA. CDR3 length: 12 amino acids. Written as DNA, the CDR3 is TGCAGCGTAAAGACAGGCGGAAGGGACAACCACTTC. Its protein is CSVKTGGRDNHF.

CDR3 in amino acids: CASMGGMRGFDQPQHF. The DNA of the CDR3 is TGTGCCAGCATGGGGGGTATGCGGGGGTTTGATCAGCCCCAGCATTTT. The chain carries TRBV2 and TRBJ1-5; D possibly corresponds to TRBD1 (5 bases). The CDR3 loop spans 16 amino acids. Trimming took 7 bases from V and 5 from J, leaving 21 bases between them. The germline gives CDR1 SNHLY, CDR2 FYNNEI.

Regarding this clonotype: Mismatch with germline at one junction end may stem from a read error. The CDR3 loop reads CAGSLESGRNGQPQHF. CDR3 sequence (DNA): TGTGCCGGCAGTTTAGAGTCAGGGAGGAACGGTCAGCCCCAGCATTTT. V is TRBV12-3 or TRBV12-4 and J is TRBJ1-5; D may be TRBD1 (5 bases). CDR3 length: 16 residues.

This clonotype has at least ten counts. The genes are TRBV30 and TRBJ1-1; tentative D call: TRBD1 (6 bases). This CDR3 spans 12 amino acids. The germline V and J ends were trimmed by 7 bases and 4 bases, with 13 bases remaining between them. The germline CDR1 and CDR2 sequences are GTSNPN and SVGIG (reference sequence). For the CDR3, the DNA is TGTGCCTACAGGGTGCGATCCACTGAAGCTTTCTTT. Translating gives CAYRVRSTEAFF.

This clonotype was counted a few times. The chain couples TRBV29-1 to TRBJ1-1; the D is unclear. This CDR3 has 12 amino acids. Trimming pared 0 bases from V and 14 bases from J, leaving 16 bases between. Germline values: CDR1 SQVTM, CDR2 ANQGSEA. The DNA for the CDR3 is TGCAGCGTTGAAGATCGCGGACCCCAGACCTTCTTT. Translating gives CSVEDRGPQTFF. Supplemented by reference TRBV29-1 and TRBJ1-1, the full variable domain reads SAVISQKPSRDICQRGTSLTIQCQVDSQVTMMFWYRQQPGQSLTLIATANQGSEATYESGFVIDKFPISRPNLTFSTLTVSNMSPEDSSIYLCSVEDRGPQTFFGQGTRLTVV.

This clonotype was seen at least ten times. The genes are TRBV9 and TRBJ2-2; the D is unclear. Germline V gene sequence: CDR1 SGDLS, CDR2 YYNGEE. The CDR3 has 15 amino acids. Trimming pared 0 bases from V and 0 bases from J, leaving 6 bases between. As DNA, the CDR3 is TGTGCCAGCAGCGTAGGTGGAGCGAACACCGGGGAGCTGTTTTTT. It is translated as CASSVGGANTGELFF.

The J gene is TRBJ1-5, the V gene TRBV25-1; 11 bases line up with TRBD1. After removal of 4 bases from V and 5 bases from J, the junction contained 7 bases not matched to a gene. This CDR3 has 16 amino acids. The germline V gene encodes CDR1 MGHDK and CDR2 SYGVNS. CDR3 nucleotides: TGTGCCAGCAGTGCTAAGGACAGGGGGCTCGATCAGCCCCAGCATTTT. Its protein product is CASSAKDRGLDQPQHF.

The chain combines TRBV7-9 with TRBJ1-1, with 10 bases fitting TRBD1. V dropped 6 bases and J dropped 1; count of bases not matched to a gene: 5. The CDR3 has 15 residues. Germline V gene lookup returns CDR1 SEHNR and CDR2 FQNEAQ (reference sequence). DNA for the CDR3: TGTGCCAGCAGTTTGGACAGGGGGTCGAACACTGAAGCTTTCTTT. This sequence encodes CASSLDRGSNTEAFF.

As for this clonotype: Possible read error: a much larger clone is one base away. This chain connects TRBV6-6 to TRBJ2-2, with TRBD2 as a possible D gene (5 bases). The germline CDR1 and CDR2 sequences are MNHNY and SVGAGI (reference sequence). The CDR3 totals 13 residues. CDR3 nucleotides: TGTGCCAGCAGTTACTCGGTCACCGGGGAGCTGTCTTTT. This translates into CASSYSVTGELSF.

This clonotype was picked up a small number of times. CDR3 DNA: TGTGCCAGCAGCGAACCGGGACTAGCGGGACCCCTCTACGAGCAGTACTTC. Protein: CASSEPGLAGPLYEQYF. This chain connects TRBV6-2 or TRBV6-3 to TRBJ2-7; 13 bases are a match to TRBD2. The V gene's germline CDR1 is MNHEY and CDR2 SVGEGT. The CDR3 covers 17 residues. The ends lost 6 bases at V and 3 bases at J; junction bases unmatched: 11.

This clonotype was found many times. The chain recombines TRBV4-2 with TRBJ2-5, with 8 positions matching TRBD2. This CDR3 spans 15 amino acids. CDR1 and CDR2 from the germline V gene are LGHNA and YNFKEQ. V was clipped by 4 bases and J by 1 base; unmatched bases: 5. The CDR3: CASSPSAGAQETQYF. CDR3 in DNA: TGTGCCAGCAGCCCGTCAGCGGGAGCCCAAGAGACCCAGTACTTC.

The CDR3 spells CASSTGMDTGELFF. The CDR3 coding sequence is TGTGCCAGCAGTACAGGGATGGACACCGGGGAGCTGTTTTTT. V usage is TRBV6-4 and J usage is TRBJ2-2; weak D call: TRBD1 (6 bases). Trimming took off 5 bases at V and 3 bases at J, with 10 bases between the two ends. Germline V lookup: CDR1 MRHNA, CDR2 SNTAGT. The CDR3 sequence is 14 residues long.

About this clonotype itself: Mismatch with germline at one junction end may stem from a read error. The V and J genes are TRBV6-5 and TRBJ1-1; 7 bases agree with TRBD1. CDR3 length: 13 residues. Germline V CDR1 and CDR2: MNHEY, SVGAGI. CDR3 loop: CAISYAGRGYAFF. The CDR3 DNA follows: TGTGCCATCAGTTACGCGGGCAGGGGGTATGCTTTCTTT.

This clonotype was detected only a few times. The genes are TRBV30 and TRBJ1-4, with D possibly matching TRBD1 (5 bases). Trimming cost V 4 bases and J 7 bases, with 19 bases left between them. The germline V gene has CDR1 GTSNPN and CDR2 SVGIG (reference sequence). The CDR3 has 15 residues. CDR3 sequence reads: CAWNLWGSQGEKLFF. The CDR3 DNA sequence: TGTGCCTGGAATTTGTGGGGTTCCCAGGGTGAAAAACTGTTTTTT.

The chain recombines TRBV11-2 with TRBJ2-7; D remains unclear. From germline, CDR1 is SGHAT and CDR2 FQNNGV. V was cut by 5 bases and J by 3 bases, with 14 bases left in between. CDR3 length equals 14 residues. CDR3 coding DNA: TGTGCCAGCAGCCCGATAGGGTTCAGCTACGAGCAGTACTTC. This codes for CASSPIGFSYEQYF.

V is TRBV29-1 and J is TRBJ1-1, with unresolved D. Germline CDR1 SQVTM, CDR2 ANQGSEA. This CDR3 is 13 amino acids long. V lost 8 bases to trimming and J lost 0 bases, with 13 bases between them. The CDR3 coding sequence is TGCAGCTGGATCGGAGGGATGAACACTGAAGCTTTCTTT. This translates into CSWIGGMNTEAFF.

In this sample, this clonotype turned up many times. The chain is built from TRBV13 and TRBJ1-3; D may be TRBD1 (6 bases). The CDR3 totals 15 residues. V lost 5 bases to trimming and J lost 3 bases, with 14 bases between them. CDR1 and CDR2 (germline): PRHDT, FYEKMQ (reference sequence). CDR3 residues: CASSKGVRVGNTIYF. In DNA, the CDR3 is TGTGCCAGCAGCAAGGGGGTGCGGGTTGGAAACACCATATATTTT.

This clonotype showed up many times. The CDR3 bases are TGTGCCAGCAGCCAAGAAGGGCCGGTAGGCGGGGGGCGCGGCAATCAGCCCCAGCATTTT. Translation: CASSQEGPVGGGRGNQPQHF. The rearrangement joins TRBV4-2 to TRBJ1-5; D might be TRBD1 (6 bases). CDR1 LGHNA and CDR2 YNFKEQ come from the germline V gene. V lost 0 bases, J lost 2 bases, and 23 bases lay in between. The CDR3 is made up of 20 amino acids.

The gene calls are TRBV15 and TRBJ1-4; D perhaps matches TRBD1 (5 bases). Germline lookup yields CDR1 LNHNV and CDR2 YYDKDF (reference sequence). The CDR3 covers 16 residues. Trimming shortened V by 0 bases and J by 8 bases, and 16 bases separated the two germline ends. DNA of the CDR3: TGTGCCACCAGCAGAGACGGGGGGTCAGATCGAGAAAAACTGTTTTTT. Encoded protein: CATSRDGGSDREKLFF.

The V and J genes are TRBV20-1 and TRBJ1-3; the match to TRBD1 covers 8 bases. From germline, CDR1 is DFQATT and CDR2 SNEGSKA (reference sequence). This CDR3 has 12 amino acids. After removal of 2 bases from V and 9 bases from J, the junction contained 3 bases not matched to a gene. The CDR3 reads CSARRDRSTIYF. The CDR3 region has the DNA TGCAGTGCTAGACGGGACAGGAGCACCATATATTTT.

V is TRBV14 and J is TRBJ1-2; 9 bases are shared with TRBD1. V trimming: 1 base; J trimming: 3 bases; junction bases outside the gene matches: 9. From germline, CDR1 is SGHDN and CDR2 FVKESK. The CDR3 runs 17 residues. The CDR3 DNA sequence: TGTGCCAGCAGCCAAGGGACAGGGGCCTCCTTCGACTATGGCTACACCTTC. It translates to CASSQGTGASFDYGYTF.

This clonotype appeared many times. The gene calls are TRBV15 and TRBJ2-5; 8 nucleotides match TRBD2. Germline V CDR1 and CDR2: LNHNV, YYDKDF (reference sequence). CDR3 size: 14 residues. The junction had 7 bases not matched to a gene; V was cut back by 5 bases and J by 5 bases. The CDR3 DNA follows: TGTGCCACCAGCTCCCAAGCGGGAGAGGAGACCCAGTACTTC. The encoded protein is CATSSQAGEETQYF. Looking up the rest from reference TRBV15 and TRBJ2-5 gives the full variable domain: DAMVIQNPRYQVTQFGKPVTLSCSQTLNHNVMYWYQQKSSQAPKLLFHYYDKDFNNEADTPDNFQSRRPNTSFCFLDIRSPGLGDTAMYLCATSSQAGEETQYFGPGTRLLVL.